This entry describes one T cell receptor beta chain. The antigen is undetermined. Per the germline V gene, CDR1 is SNHLY and CDR2 is FYNNEI. V was clipped by 8 bases and J by 1 base; unmatched bases: 7. The CDR3 contains 15 residues. The data originate from a study of cytomegalovirus exposure and HLA in healthy donors. Study outcomes and limitations: According to the study, 180 or so TCR beta chains were cytomegalovirus-associated.

With 60 Vbeta and 13 Jbeta primers, the PCR was carried out. The data were produced by immunoSEQ multiplex PCR, yet TCRdb's version contains in-frame clones alone and is incomplete. The top ten clones hold almost 9.5% of a sample with 180,000 or so clones, roughly 88% of them seen once. This clonotype was obtained from a man between 18 and 29 years old in good health and CMV-seropositive. Sample: PBMCs. The V call is TRBV2, the J call TRBJ2-2; TRBD1 aligns across 7 bases. The DNA for the CDR3 is TGTGCCAGCCTCCGGGACAGACAGAACACCGGGGAGCTGTTTTTT. Amino acids: CASLRDRQNTGELFF.